A selection of T cell receptor beta chains follows, all from one sample in a study of blood T cell repertoires in COVID-19. Assay used: immunoSEQ multiplex PCR; TCRdb lists only in-frame clones, some missing. The sample records around 270,000 clones, approximately 81% being singletons. Material for sequencing was peripheral blood. The source of these receptors is a man in his sixties with acute or convalescent COVID-19. Each CDR3 is given with its conserved first and last residue. The order of the fields is V gene, clone size, CDR3 protein. The listing skips clone size in some rows; elsewhere it reads once, few, many or a size class.

v_call: TRBV5-1; clone_size: .; cdr3_aa: CASSFGQAFLNYGYTF
v_call: TRBV19; clone_size: .; cdr3_aa: CASSTRTGVNQPQHF
v_call: TRBV5-1; clone_size: .; cdr3_aa: CASSLAGHTGGNEQFF
v_call: TRBV18; clone_size: .; cdr3_aa: CASSRGQSGLDEQFF
v_call: TRBV2; clone_size: .; cdr3_aa: CASSRSGGDMDTGELFF
v_call: TRBV5-1; clone_size: once; cdr3_aa: CASSAATGGYGYTF
v_call: TRBV5-1; clone_size: .; cdr3_aa: CASSSTGVGTGELFF
v_call: TRBV28; clone_size: once; cdr3_aa: CASSWGRGGAGTDTQYF
v_call: TRBV6-1; clone_size: .; cdr3_aa: CASSEPGVGGYTF
v_call: TRBV2; clone_size: .; cdr3_aa: CARGLAGDNEQFF
v_call: TRBV5-1; clone_size: .; cdr3_aa: CASTRGQGAEAFF
v_call: TRBV7-6; clone_size: .; cdr3_aa: CASSTGQVGAGELFF
v_call: TRBV2; clone_size: .; cdr3_aa: CASKWDSNTGELFF
v_call: TRBV10-2; clone_size: .; cdr3_aa: CASSVGTVDYSPLHF
v_call: TRBV7-3; clone_size: .; cdr3_aa: CASSFTSTGELFF
v_call: TRBV5-1; clone_size: .; cdr3_aa: CASSLVERGNQETQYF
v_call: TRBV14; clone_size: .; cdr3_aa: CASSFRGPNYGYTF
v_call: TRBV3-1/TRBV3-2; clone_size: .; cdr3_aa: CASSQVGLQNTGELFF
v_call: TRBV6-2/TRBV6-3; clone_size: .; cdr3_aa: CASSYGNGAAQYF
v_call: TRBV15; clone_size: .; cdr3_aa: CATSSRTGTHHTF
v_call: TRBV2; clone_size: few; cdr3_aa: CASSGQGGTDTQYF
v_call: TRBV18; clone_size: .; cdr3_aa: CASSPPVLAGGYEQYF
v_call: TRBV27; clone_size: .; cdr3_aa: CASSLRGYEKLFF
v_call: TRBV11-1; clone_size: .; cdr3_aa: CASSPTGGEETQYF
v_call: TRBV5-1; clone_size: .; cdr3_aa: CASSLGAHQGAKETQYF
v_call: TRBV28; clone_size: .; cdr3_aa: CASSGGYYGYTF
v_call: TRBV2; clone_size: .; cdr3_aa: CASSQGQLLNTEAFF
v_call: TRBV10-2; clone_size: .; cdr3_aa: CASSPGTRIHEQYF
v_call: TRBV18; clone_size: .; cdr3_aa: CASSPTGSSYEQYF
v_call: TRBV7-3; clone_size: once; cdr3_aa: CASSLIANPSPYEQYF
v_call: TRBV19; clone_size: .; cdr3_aa: CASSIMGQGTDTQYF
v_call: TRBV21-1; clone_size: .; cdr3_aa: CASSKHSGTAVGSEQYF
v_call: TRBV27; clone_size: .; cdr3_aa: CASSLVGGPASGRTQYF
v_call: TRBV18; clone_size: .; cdr3_aa: CASSPFPTGSSGNTIYF
v_call: TRBV5-1; clone_size: .; cdr3_aa: CASSGGSGDQREQYF
v_call: TRBV6-5; clone_size: .; cdr3_aa: CASSYRVAGEQYF
v_call: TRBV19; clone_size: .; cdr3_aa: CASTGQGNTEAFF
v_call: TRBV18; clone_size: .; cdr3_aa: CASSSRQDPNTEAFF
v_call: TRBV30; clone_size: .; cdr3_aa: CAWSVGGTGDEQFF
v_call: TRBV19; clone_size: .; cdr3_aa: CASIPGAAGGTEAFF
v_call: TRBV5-1; clone_size: .; cdr3_aa: CASSPDGQGHTEAFF
v_call: TRBV7-2; clone_size: .; cdr3_aa: CASSLEWGLLNYGYTF
v_call: TRBV6-5; clone_size: .; cdr3_aa: CASSYSTRGYTYEQYF
v_call: TRBV5-5; clone_size: .; cdr3_aa: CASSLDWASGGPTDTQYF
v_call: TRBV7-2; clone_size: .; cdr3_aa: CASSLVAGVHEQYF
v_call: TRBV27; clone_size: .; cdr3_aa: CASSLYRELNTEAFF
v_call: TRBV2; clone_size: once; cdr3_aa: CASSEDTRGGTQYF
v_call: TRBV2; clone_size: .; cdr3_aa: CASSEGQISYQPQHF
v_call: TRBV3-1/TRBV3-2; clone_size: .; cdr3_aa: CASSPRVGSGNTIYF
v_call: TRBV7-2; clone_size: .; cdr3_aa: CASTQRSTDTQYF
v_call: TRBV27; clone_size: .; cdr3_aa: CASRPRDSRLDEQYF
v_call: TRBV7-9; clone_size: once; cdr3_aa: CASSLRRGVRPSNEKLFF